Sequencing of this TCR beta chain was carried out in a study of cytomegalovirus exposure and HLA in healthy donors. The method was immunoSEQ multiplex PCR; TCRdb's version includes in-frame clones alone and lacks a portion of them. The sample lists tens of thousands of clones, 90% to 95% seen once, with 0.55% to 0.65% in the top ten. Germline trimming cut 3 bases from V and 0 bases from J; bases unmatched to any gene: 9. Looked up from germline, CDR1 is MGHRA and CDR2 is YSYEKL. The CDR3 is made up of 17 amino acids. The source material was PBMCs. The source of this sequence is a woman aged 18-35 years in good health and CMV-seronegative. V gene TRBV4-1 combines with J gene TRBJ2-3, with TRBD1 matching 7 bases. CDR3 sequence reads: CASSHHRDSYSTDTQYF. CDR3 nucleotides: TGCGCCAGCAGCCACCACAGGGACAGCTATAGCACAGATACGCAGTATTTT.